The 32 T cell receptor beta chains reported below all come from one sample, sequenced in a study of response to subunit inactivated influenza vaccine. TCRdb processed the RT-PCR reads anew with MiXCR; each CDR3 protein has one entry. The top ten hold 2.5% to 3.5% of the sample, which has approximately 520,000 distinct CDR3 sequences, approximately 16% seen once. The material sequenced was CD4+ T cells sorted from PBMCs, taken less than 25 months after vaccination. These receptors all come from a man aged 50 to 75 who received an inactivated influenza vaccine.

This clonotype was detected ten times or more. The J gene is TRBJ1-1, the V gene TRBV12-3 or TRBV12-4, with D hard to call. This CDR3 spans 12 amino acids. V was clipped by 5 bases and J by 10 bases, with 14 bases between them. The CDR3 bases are TGTGCCAGCAGTCCCGAAGGGATTCGAGCTTTCTTT. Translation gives CASSPEGIRAFF.

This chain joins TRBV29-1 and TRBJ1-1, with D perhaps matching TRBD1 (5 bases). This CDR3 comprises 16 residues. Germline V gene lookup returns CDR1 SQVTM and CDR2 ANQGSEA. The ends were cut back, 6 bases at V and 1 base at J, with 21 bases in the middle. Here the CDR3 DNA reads TGCAGCGTCGACGACCGGGGCCCCGGTCCGAACACTGAAGCTTTCTTT. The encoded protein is CSVDDRGPGPNTEAFF.

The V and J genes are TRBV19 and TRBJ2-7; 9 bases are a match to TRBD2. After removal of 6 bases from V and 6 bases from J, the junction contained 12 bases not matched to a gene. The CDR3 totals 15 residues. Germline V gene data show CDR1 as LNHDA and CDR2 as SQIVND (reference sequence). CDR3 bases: TGTGCCAGTAGCCGACTCTGGGGTAGCGGGAGCGAGCAGTACTTC. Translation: CASSRLWGSGSEQYF.

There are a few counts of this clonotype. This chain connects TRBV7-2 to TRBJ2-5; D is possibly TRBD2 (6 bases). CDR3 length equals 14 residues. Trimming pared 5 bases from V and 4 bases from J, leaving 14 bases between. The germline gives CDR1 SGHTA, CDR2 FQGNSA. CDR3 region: CASSPGNGRETQYF. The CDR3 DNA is TGTGCCAGCAGCCCTGGGAACGGGAGAGAGACCCAGTACTTC.

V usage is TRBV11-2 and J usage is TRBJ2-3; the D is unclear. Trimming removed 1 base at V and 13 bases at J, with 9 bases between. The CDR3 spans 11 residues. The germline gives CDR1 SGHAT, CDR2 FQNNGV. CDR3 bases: TGTGCCAGCAGCTTAGGGCGACGGGAGTATTTT. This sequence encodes CASSLGRREYF.

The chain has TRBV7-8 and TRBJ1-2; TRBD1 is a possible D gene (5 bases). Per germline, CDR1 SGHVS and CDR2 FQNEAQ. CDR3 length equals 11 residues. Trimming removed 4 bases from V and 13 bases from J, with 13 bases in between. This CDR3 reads CASSSDSHRTF. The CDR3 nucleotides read TGTGCCAGCAGCTCCGACAGTCACCGCACCTTC.

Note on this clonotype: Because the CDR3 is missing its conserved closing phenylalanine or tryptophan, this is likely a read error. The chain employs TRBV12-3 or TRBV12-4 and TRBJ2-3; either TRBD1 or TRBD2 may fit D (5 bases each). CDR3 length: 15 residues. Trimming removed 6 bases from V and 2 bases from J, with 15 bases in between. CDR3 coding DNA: TGTGCCAGCAGCCCCTTGAGGGGTTTCACAGATACGCAGTATTCT. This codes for CASSPLRGFTDTQYS.

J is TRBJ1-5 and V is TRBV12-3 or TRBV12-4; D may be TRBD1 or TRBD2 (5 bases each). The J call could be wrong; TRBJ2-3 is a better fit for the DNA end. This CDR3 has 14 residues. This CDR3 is CASSLSGRNQPQYF. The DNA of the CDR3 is TGTGCCAGCAGTTTATCGGGGCGCAATCAGCCCCAGTATTTT.

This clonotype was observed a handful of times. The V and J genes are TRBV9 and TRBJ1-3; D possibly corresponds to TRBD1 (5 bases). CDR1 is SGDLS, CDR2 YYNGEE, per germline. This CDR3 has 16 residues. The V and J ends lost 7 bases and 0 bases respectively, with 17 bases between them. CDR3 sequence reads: CASDPGAQSSGNTIYF. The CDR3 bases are TGTGCCAGCGACCCTGGGGCTCAGAGCTCTGGAAACACCATATATTTT.

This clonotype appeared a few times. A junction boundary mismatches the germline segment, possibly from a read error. The CDR3 protein is CASSKAIEIHEQFF. DNA for the CDR3: TGTGCCAGCAGTAAAGCCATAGAGATACATGAGCAGTTCTTC. V usage is TRBV6-1 and J usage is TRBJ2-1; D is ambiguous. There are 14 residues in the CDR3. Germline V CDR1 and CDR2: MNHNS, SASEGT.

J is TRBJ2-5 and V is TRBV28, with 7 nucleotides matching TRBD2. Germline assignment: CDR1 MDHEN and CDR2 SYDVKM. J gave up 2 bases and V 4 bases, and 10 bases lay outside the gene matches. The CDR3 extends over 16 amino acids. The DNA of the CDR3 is TGTGCCAGCAGTTCACCGGGGGGAACCGATCAAGAGACCCAGTACTTC. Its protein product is CASSSPGGTDQETQYF.

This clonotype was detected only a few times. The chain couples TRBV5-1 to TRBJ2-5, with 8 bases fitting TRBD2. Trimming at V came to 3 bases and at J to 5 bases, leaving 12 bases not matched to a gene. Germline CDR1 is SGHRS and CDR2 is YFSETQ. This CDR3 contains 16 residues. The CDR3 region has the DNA TGCGCCAGCAGCTCACCTCCGATAGCGGGAATGGAGACCCAGTACTTC. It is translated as CASSSPPIAGMETQYF.

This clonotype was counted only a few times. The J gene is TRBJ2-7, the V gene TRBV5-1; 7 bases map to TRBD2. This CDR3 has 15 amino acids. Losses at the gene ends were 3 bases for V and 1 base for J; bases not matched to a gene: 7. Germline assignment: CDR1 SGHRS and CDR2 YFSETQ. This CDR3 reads CASSWGSGGSYEQYF. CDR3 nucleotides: TGCGCCAGCAGCTGGGGGTCGGGAGGTTCCTACGAGCAGTACTTC.

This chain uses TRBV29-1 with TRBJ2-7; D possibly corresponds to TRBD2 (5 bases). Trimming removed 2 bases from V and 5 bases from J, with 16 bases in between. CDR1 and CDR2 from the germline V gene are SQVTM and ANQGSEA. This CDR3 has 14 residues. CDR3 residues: CSVERSGIYDEQYF. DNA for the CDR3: TGCAGCGTTGAACGGTCCGGGATATATGACGAGCAGTACTTC.

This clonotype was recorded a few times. DNA for the CDR3: TGTGCCATCAGACTTGGGACTAGCGGGAGATCCGAGCAGTACTTC. Its protein product is CAIRLGTSGRSEQYF. V is TRBV10-3 and J is TRBJ2-7; 14 nucleotides agree with TRBD2. Germline CDR1 reads ENHRY; CDR2 reads SYGVKD. Losses at the gene ends were 6 bases for V and 6 bases for J; bases not matched to a gene: 7. This CDR3 contains 15 residues.

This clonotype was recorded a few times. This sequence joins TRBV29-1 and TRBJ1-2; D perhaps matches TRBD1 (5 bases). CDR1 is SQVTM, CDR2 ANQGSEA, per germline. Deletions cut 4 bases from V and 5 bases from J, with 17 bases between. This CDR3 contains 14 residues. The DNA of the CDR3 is TGCAGCGTTGGTTCGTCGACAGCGAATTATGGCTACACCTTC. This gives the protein CSVGSSTANYGYTF.

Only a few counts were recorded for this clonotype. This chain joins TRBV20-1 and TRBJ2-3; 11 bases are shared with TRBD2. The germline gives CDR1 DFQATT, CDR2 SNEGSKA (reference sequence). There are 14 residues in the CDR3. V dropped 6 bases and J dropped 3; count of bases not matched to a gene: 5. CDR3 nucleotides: TGCAGTGCCCCCTGGACTAGCGGGACAGATACGCAGTATTTT. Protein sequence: CSAPWTSGTDTQYF.

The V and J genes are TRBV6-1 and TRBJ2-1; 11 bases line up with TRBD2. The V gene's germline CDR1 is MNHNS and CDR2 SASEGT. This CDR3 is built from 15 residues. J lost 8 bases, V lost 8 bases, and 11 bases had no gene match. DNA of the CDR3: TGTGCCAGCGGATCGACTAGCGGGGCTCTCCATGAGCAGTTCTTC. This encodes CASGSTSGALHEQFF.

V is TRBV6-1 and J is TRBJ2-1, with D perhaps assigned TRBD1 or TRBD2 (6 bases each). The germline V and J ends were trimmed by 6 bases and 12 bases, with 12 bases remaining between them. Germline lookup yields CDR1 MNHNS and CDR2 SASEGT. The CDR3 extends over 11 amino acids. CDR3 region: CASRGGNWQFF. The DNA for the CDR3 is TGTGCCAGCAGAGGGGGGAATTGGCAGTTCTTC.

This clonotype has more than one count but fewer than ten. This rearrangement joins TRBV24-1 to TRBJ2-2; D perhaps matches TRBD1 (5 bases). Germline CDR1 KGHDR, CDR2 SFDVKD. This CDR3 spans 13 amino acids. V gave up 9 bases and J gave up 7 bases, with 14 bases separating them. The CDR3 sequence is CATGGQLRGELFF. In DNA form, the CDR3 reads TGTGCCACCGGCGGACAACTACGCGGGGAGCTGTTTTTT.

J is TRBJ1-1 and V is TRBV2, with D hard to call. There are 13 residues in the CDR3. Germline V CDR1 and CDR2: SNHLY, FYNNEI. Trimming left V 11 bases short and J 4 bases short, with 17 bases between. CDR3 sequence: CASKDRVGTEAFF. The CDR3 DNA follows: TGTGCCTCCAAAGACCGGGTTGGCACTGAAGCTTTCTTT.

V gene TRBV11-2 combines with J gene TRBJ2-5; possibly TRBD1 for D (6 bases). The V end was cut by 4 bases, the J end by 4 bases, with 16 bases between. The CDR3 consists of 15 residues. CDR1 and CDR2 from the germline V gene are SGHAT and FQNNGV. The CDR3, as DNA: TGTGCCAGCAGCTCTACAACAGGGCAGGGAGAGACCCAGTACTTC. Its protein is CASSSTTGQGETQYF.

The CDR3 region has the DNA TGTGCCAGCAGCACTGGGCTCCTCTGCACCGGGGAGCTGTTTTTT. Its protein is CASSTGLLCTGELFF. The V and J genes are TRBV5-5 and TRBJ2-2, with D hard to call. Germline loops: CDR1 SGHKS, CDR2 YYEKEE (reference sequence). The CDR3 runs 15 residues. Trimming removed 4 bases from V and 4 bases from J, with 14 bases in between.

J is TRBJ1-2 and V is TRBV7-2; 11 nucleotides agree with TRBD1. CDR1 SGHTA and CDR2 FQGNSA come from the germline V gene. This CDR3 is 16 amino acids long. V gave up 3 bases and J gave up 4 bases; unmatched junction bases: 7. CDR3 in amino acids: CASSFRTGGASYGYTF. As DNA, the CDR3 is TGTGCCAGCAGCTTCCGGACAGGGGGCGCATCCTATGGCTACACCTTC.

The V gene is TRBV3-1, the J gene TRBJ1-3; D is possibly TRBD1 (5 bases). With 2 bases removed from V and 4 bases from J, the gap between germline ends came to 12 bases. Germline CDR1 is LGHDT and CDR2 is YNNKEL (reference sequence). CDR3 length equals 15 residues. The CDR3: CASSQTRASGNTIYF. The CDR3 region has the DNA TGTGCCAGCAGCCAAACCAGGGCCTCAGGAAACACCATATATTTT.

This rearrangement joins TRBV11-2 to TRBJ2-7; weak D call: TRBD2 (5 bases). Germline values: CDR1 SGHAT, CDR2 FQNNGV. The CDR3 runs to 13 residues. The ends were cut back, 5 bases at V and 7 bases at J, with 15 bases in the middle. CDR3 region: CASSPRLGGEQYF. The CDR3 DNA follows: TGTGCCAGCAGCCCGCGCCTGGGCGGGGAGCAGTACTTC.

The CDR3 is CASSQLGLAVTGETQYF. In nucleotides, the CDR3 is TGCGCCAGCAGCCAACTGGGACTAGCGGTGACCGGGGAGACCCAGTACTTC. The V call is TRBV4-1, the J call TRBJ2-5, with 11 nucleotides matching TRBD2. Trimming cost V 2 bases and J 5 bases; bases outside gene matches: 10. Germline values: CDR1 MGHRA, CDR2 YSYEKL. This CDR3 is built from 17 residues.

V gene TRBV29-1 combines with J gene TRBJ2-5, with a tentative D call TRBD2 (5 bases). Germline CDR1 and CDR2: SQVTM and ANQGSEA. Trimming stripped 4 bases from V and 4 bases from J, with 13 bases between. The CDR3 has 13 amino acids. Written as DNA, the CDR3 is TGCAGCGTTGTCCCCGGGAACGGAGAGACCCAGTACTTC. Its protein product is CSVVPGNGETQYF.

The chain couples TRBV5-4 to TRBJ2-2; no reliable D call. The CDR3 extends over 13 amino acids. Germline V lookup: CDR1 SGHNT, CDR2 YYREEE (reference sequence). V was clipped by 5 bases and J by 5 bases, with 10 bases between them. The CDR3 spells CASRKFGTGELFF. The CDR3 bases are TGTGCCAGCAGAAAGTTCGGGACCGGGGAGCTGTTTTTT.

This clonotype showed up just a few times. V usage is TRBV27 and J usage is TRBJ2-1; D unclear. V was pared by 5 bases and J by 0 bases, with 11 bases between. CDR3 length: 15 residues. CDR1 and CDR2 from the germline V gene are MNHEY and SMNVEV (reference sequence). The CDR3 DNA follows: TGTGCCAGCAGTCAACGGTGGAGCTCCTACAATGAGCAGTTCTTC. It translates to CASSQRWSSYNEQFF.

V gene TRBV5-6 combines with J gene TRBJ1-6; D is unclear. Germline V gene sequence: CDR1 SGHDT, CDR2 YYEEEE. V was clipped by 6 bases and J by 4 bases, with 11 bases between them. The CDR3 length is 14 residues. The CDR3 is CASTPRGYNSPLHF. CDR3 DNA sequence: TGTGCCAGCACCCCTCGGGGTTATAATTCACCCCTCCACTTT.

The chain's CDR3 is CSASTRFSGYTF. For the CDR3, the DNA is TGCAGTGCTAGTACCCGCTTCTCTGGCTACACCTTC. This chain joins TRBV20-1 and TRBJ1-2; the D is unclear. Trimming left V 3 bases short and J 7 bases short, with 12 bases between. This CDR3 contains 12 residues. Germline V gives CDR1 DFQATT, CDR2 SNEGSKA (reference sequence).